This TCR beta chain emerged from a study of T cell responses to AZD1222 COVID-19 vaccine. Remarks on this clone: The antigen remains unidentified.

The CDR3 runs 13 residues. V lost 3 bases to trimming and J lost 6 bases; unmatched junction nucleotides: 4. The V gene's germline CDR1 is SGHNT and CDR2 YYREEE (reference sequence). Study-level results: Recipients of AZD1222 seropositive at baseline numbered only 5 to 7. In all cases, repertoires were sampled only after the peak T cell response.

Assay used: immunoSEQ multiplex PCR; TCRdb lists only in-frame clones, some missing. The sample includes 150,000 to 200,000 clones, about 89% seen only once; the top ten take approximately 2.5%. The receptor was derived from an adult in good health. The chain recombines TRBV5-4 with TRBJ1-2, with 8 bases that match TRBD1. The sequences come from peripheral blood, collected on day 0 of MenACWY control vaccination. CDR3 sequence (DNA): TGTGCCAGCAGCTCCGGGACAGGAGATGGCTACACCTTC. Translated, it gives CASSSGTGDGYTF.